This TCR beta chain was captured in a study of metastatic and nonmetastatic thyroid tumors. Whole-study context: Comparative analysis of repertoires was undertaken across blood and tumor or nodule tissue obtained from malignant and benign thyroid patients. Findings and caveats of the study: Across blood and tumor, TCR beta diversity in malignant thyroid tumors was reportedly significantly higher than in benign nodules.

Germline lookup yields CDR1 MNHEY and CDR2 SVGEGT. This CDR3 spans 15 amino acids. V was cut by 0 bases and J by 0 bases, with 7 bases left in between. Turning to this clone: Its antigen remains unknown.

Original handling: Researchers built a distant-metastasis classifier for papillary thyroid cancer that drew on CDR3 differences across clinicopathological groups. TCRdb re-called clones from the PCR reads using MiXCR. It is TCRdb's table, rather than the study itself, that gives the V and J calls and clone size. Of roughly 3,900 clones listed, less than 40% are singletons. Prior to thyroid surgery, none of the patients had received any treatment. The V gene is TRBV6-2 or TRBV6-3, the J gene TRBJ2-3, with D unclear. The TCR sequence derives from a female donor with papillary thyroid cancer or a benign thyroid nodule (not recorded which). Some clones in this sample may be carry-over from other donors' samples. Sequencing was done on a sample of tumor tissue. In nucleotides, the CDR3 is TGTGCCAGCAGTTACTCGACGTCTAGCACAGATACGCAGTATTTT. Translating it yields CASSYSTSSTDTQYF.